This T cell receptor (beta chain) is from a study of T cell responses to AZD1222 COVID-19 vaccine. Study information: Second-dose schedules of about 4 or about 12 weeks were combined.

TCRdb's table, derived via immunoSEQ multiplex PCR, lists solely in-frame clones and lacks some. The profile shows roughly 40,000 clones, less than 85% of them singletons. This CDR3 comprises 15 residues. Germline assignment: CDR1 MDHEN and CDR2 SYDVKM. V was trimmed by 9 bases and J by 1 base, leaving 16 bases between them. The sample holds a few counts of this clone. Sequencing used peripheral blood, obtained on day 0 of AZD1222 vaccination. The source of this sequence is an adult in good health. The genes are TRBV28 and TRBJ1-3; D ambiguous. CDR3 nucleotide sequence: TGTGCCAGTTTCGGTTGGAGGAAATCTGGAAACACCATATATTTT. It codes for CASFGWRKSGNTIYF.